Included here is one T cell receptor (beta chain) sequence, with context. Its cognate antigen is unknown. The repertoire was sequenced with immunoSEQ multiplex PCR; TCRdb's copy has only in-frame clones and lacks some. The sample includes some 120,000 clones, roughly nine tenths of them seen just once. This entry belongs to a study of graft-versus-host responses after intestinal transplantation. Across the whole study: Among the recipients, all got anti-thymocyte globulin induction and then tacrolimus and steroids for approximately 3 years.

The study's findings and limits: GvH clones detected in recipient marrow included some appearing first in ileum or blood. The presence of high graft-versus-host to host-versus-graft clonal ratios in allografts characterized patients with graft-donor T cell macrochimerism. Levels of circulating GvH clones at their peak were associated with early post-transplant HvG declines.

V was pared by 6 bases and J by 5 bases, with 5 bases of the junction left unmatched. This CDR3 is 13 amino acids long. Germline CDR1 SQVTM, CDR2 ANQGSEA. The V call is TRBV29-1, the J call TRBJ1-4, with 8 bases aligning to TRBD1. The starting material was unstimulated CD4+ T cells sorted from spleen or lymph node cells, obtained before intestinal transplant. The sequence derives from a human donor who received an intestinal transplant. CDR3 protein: CSVTRQGNEKLFF. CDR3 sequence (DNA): TGCAGCGTCACCCGACAGGGGAATGAAAAACTGTTTTTT.